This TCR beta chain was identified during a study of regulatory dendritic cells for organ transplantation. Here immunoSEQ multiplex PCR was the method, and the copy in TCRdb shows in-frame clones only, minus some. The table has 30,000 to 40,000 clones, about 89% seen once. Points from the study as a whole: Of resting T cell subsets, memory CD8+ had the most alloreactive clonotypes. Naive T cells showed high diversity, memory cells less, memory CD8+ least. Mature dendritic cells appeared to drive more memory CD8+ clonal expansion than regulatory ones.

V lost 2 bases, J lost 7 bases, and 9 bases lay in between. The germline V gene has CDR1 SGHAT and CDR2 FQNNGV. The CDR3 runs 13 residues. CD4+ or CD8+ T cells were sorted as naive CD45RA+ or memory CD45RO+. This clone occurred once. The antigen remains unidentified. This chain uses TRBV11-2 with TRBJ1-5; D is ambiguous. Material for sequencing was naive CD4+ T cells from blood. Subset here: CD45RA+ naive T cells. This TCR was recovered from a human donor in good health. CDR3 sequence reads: CASSLRGGQPQHF. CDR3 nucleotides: TGTGCCAGCAGCTTAAGAGGTGGACAGCCCCAGCATTTT.